The 20 T cell receptor beta chains listed next were all sequenced from one sample in a study of OX40 agonist ivuxolimab in advanced cancers. Libraries came from the immunoSEQ multiplex PCR assay. TCRdb retrieved this table from immuneACCESS and kept in-frame rearrangements only. Not all clones are present; in checked studies, unresolved V genes account for under half, and no reason is known for the remainder. For this sample there are 30,000 to 45,000 clones; 78% appear just once. The top ten hold over 10% of the sample. This specimen was CD4+ or CD8+ T cells sorted from blood, taken in a trial of the OX40 agonist ivuxolimab. The receptors here all came from an adult with an advanced solid tumor such as melanoma, head and neck, liver or kidney cancer.

This clone occurred a few times. This chain uses TRBV6-6 with TRBJ1-5, with TRBD1 as a possible D gene (5 bases). CDR1 MNHNY and CDR2 SVGAGI come from the germline V gene (reference sequence). Trimming removed 0 bases at V and 6 bases at J, with 15 bases between. The CDR3 covers 16 residues. The CDR3 sequence is CASSYSIVGVGQPQHF. The CDR3 coding sequence is TGTGCCAGCAGTTACTCGATAGTAGGGGTGGGTCAGCCCCAGCATTTT.

This clone was seen only a few times. The rearrangement joins TRBV7-9 to TRBJ2-2; 8 nucleotides align to TRBD2. Losses at the gene ends were 3 bases for V and 4 bases for J; bases not matched to a gene: 7. Germline-derived CDR1 and CDR2 are SEHNR and FQNEAQ (reference sequence). The CDR3 covers 16 residues. CDR3 sequence: CASSLGSGGGTGELFF. The CDR3 nucleotides are TGTGCCAGCAGCTTGGGCTCCGGGGGGGGCACCGGGGAGCTGTTTTTT.

This chain joins TRBV2 and TRBJ2-3, with 9 bases aligning to TRBD2. V was clipped by 3 bases and J by 5 bases; unmatched bases: 9. The CDR3 is 16 amino acids. Germline assignment: CDR1 SNHLY and CDR2 FYNNEI. This CDR3 reads CASSDFLAGGRDTQYF. DNA for the CDR3: TGTGCCAGCAGTGACTTTTTGGCGGGGGGGCGAGATACGCAGTATTTT.

This clone has only a few counts. In DNA form, the CDR3 reads TGTGCCAGCAGTTTAGGACCCCGCGCCGAGCAGTTCTTC. Translating it yields CASSLGPRAEQFF. The chain recombines TRBV27 with TRBJ2-1; D remains unclear. Germline V gene sequence: CDR1 MNHEY, CDR2 SMNVEV (reference sequence). There are 13 residues in the CDR3. V was clipped by 2 bases and J by 10 bases, with 12 bases between them.

V is TRBV6-1 and J is TRBJ2-5; D is uncertain. Trimming cost V 2 bases and J 1 base, with 8 bases left between them. The CDR3 covers 14 residues. The germline V gene has CDR1 MNHNS and CDR2 SASEGT. The CDR3 bases are TGTGCCAGCAGTGAATCCGTGGTCCAAGAGACCCAGTACTTC. Residues: CASSESVVQETQYF.

The rearrangement uses TRBV2 and TRBJ2-7, with TRBD1 identical over 7 bases. Germline values: CDR1 SNHLY, CDR2 FYNNEI. V lost 4 bases, J lost 3 bases, and 3 bases stayed unmatched. This CDR3 has 13 amino acids. The CDR3 loop reads CASSATGFYEQYF. For the CDR3, the DNA is TGTGCCAGCAGTGCGACAGGGTTCTACGAGCAGTACTTC.

This rearrangement joins TRBV5-4 to TRBJ2-5; tentatively, D is TRBD2 (7 bases). The V gene's germline CDR1 is SGHNT and CDR2 YYREEE (reference sequence). CDR3 length: 15 residues. The V end lost 4 bases, the J end lost 5 bases, and 18 bases lay between the germline ends. The CDR3 region has the DNA TGTGCCAGCAGCAGTGGGGGCGGGAGTAGGGAGACCCAGTACTTC. It translates to CASSSGGGSRETQYF.

CDR3 bases: TGTGCCAGCAGGGCCTTGAGGTACACTGAAGCTTTCTTT. It codes for CASRALRYTEAFF. The V and J genes are TRBV6-5 and TRBJ1-1; D not resolved. The V end was cut by 6 bases, the J end by 3 bases, with 11 bases between. This CDR3 contains 13 residues. Germline loops: CDR1 MNHEY, CDR2 SVGAGI.

The chain recombines TRBV5-1 with TRBJ2-3, with a weak D call TRBD2 (6 bases). Trimming took off 5 bases at V and 2 bases at J, with 15 bases between the two ends. This CDR3 comprises 15 residues. Germline CDR1 and CDR2: SGHRS and YFSETQ. The CDR3 DNA reads TGCGCCAGCAGAGGCGGGGTCGGGGTCACAGATACGCAGTATTTT. Translated: CASRGGVGVTDTQYF.

CDR3 amino acids: CASSPGVGEKLFF. CDR3 sequence (DNA): TGTGCCAGCTCACCAGGGGTCGGTGAAAAACTGTTTTTT. V and J are TRBV18 and TRBJ1-4; D uncertain. The CDR3 is 13 residues long. Trimming pared 2 bases from V and 7 bases from J, leaving 8 bases between. Looked up from germline, CDR1 is KGHSH and CDR2 is LQKENI.

The chain uses TRBV7-8 and TRBJ1-2; weak D call: TRBD1 (5 bases). The V gene's germline CDR1 is SGHVS and CDR2 FQNEAQ. The CDR3 contains 12 residues. V gave up 5 bases and J gave up 7 bases, with 11 bases separating them. The DNA of the CDR3 is TGTGCCAGCAGCGTCGACCAGGGTGGCTACACCTTC. Protein: CASSVDQGGYTF.

The chain couples TRBV5-1 to TRBJ2-1, with a tentative D call TRBD2 (5 bases). The CDR3 has 12 amino acids. Trimming took 4 bases from V and 9 from J, leaving 11 bases between them. Germline CDR1 and CDR2: SGHRS and YFSETQ. The CDR3 protein is CASSPGLPEQFF. For the CDR3, the DNA is TGCGCCAGCAGCCCCGGACTCCCTGAGCAGTTCTTC.

The genes are TRBV29-1 and TRBJ2-5, with a tentative D call TRBD1 (5 bases). The J call may be in error: the DNA end matches TRBJ2-7 better. The germline CDR1 and CDR2 sequences are SQVTM and ANQGSEA. This CDR3 is 14 amino acids long. The CDR3 DNA follows: TGCAGCGTTCGGAACAGGTCCAGCTCCTACGAGCAGTACTTC. Translated: CSVRNRSSSYEQYF.

This chain connects TRBV7-8 to TRBJ1-1; D gene unclear. The CDR3 contains 14 residues. V was clipped by 0 bases and J by 6 bases, with 11 bases between them. Per germline, CDR1 SGHVS and CDR2 FQNEAQ. CDR3: CASSLAAGYAEAFF. The CDR3 DNA follows: TGTGCCAGCAGCTTAGCGGCGGGGTATGCTGAAGCTTTCTTT.

The rearrangement uses TRBV18 and TRBJ2-2; no clear D gene. The germline V gene has CDR1 KGHSH and CDR2 LQKENI. This CDR3 comprises 14 residues. V lost 3 bases and J 1 base, leaving 6 bases between the germline ends. For the CDR3, the DNA is TGTGCCAGCTCACCCGGGCTGAACACCGGGGAGCTGTTTTTT. As protein: CASSPGLNTGELFF.

The V and J genes are TRBV7-8 and TRBJ2-7; tentatively, D is TRBD1 or TRBD2 (5 bases each). V lost 5 bases, J lost 12 bases, and 20 bases lay in between. This CDR3 is built from 13 residues. Per the germline V gene, CDR1 is SGHVS and CDR2 is FQNEAQ. The CDR3 bases are TGTGCCAGCAGCACCAGGGACGATCTGGTTCGGTACTTC. Translating it yields CASSTRDDLVRYF.

The V call is TRBV2, the J call TRBJ1-5; D call uncertain. The germline CDR1 and CDR2 sequences are SNHLY and FYNNEI. The V end was cut by 1 base, the J end by 4 bases, with 8 bases between. The CDR3 is 14 residues long. The CDR3 spells CASSEVGFNQPQHF. The CDR3, as DNA: TGTGCCAGCAGTGAAGTCGGGTTTAATCAGCCCCAGCATTTT.

The chain couples TRBV28 to TRBJ2-7, with D unresolved. Trimming left V 4 bases short and J 1 base short, with 20 bases between. Per germline, CDR1 MDHEN and CDR2 SYDVKM. This CDR3 has 17 amino acids. CDR3 DNA: TGTGCCAGCAGTTACACGAGACCTGACTGGGCTTCCTACGAGCAGTACTTC. Its translation is CASSYTRPDWASYEQYF.

The chain joins TRBV18 to TRBJ1-1; D ambiguous. Germline V CDR1 and CDR2: KGHSH, LQKENI. The CDR3 length is 15 residues. Deletions cut 1 base from V and 1 base from J, with 10 bases between. CDR3 sequence reads: CASSPLGKENTEAFF. CDR3 sequence (DNA): TGTGCCAGCTCACCACTTGGCAAAGAGAACACTGAAGCTTTCTTT.

This chain's CDR3 is CASSQPGSTYEQYF. In nucleotides, the CDR3 is TGTGCCAGCTCACAACCGGGGAGCACCTACGAGCAGTACTTC. V gene TRBV18 combines with J gene TRBJ2-7; possible D gene TRBD2, 5 bases. Trimming pared 4 bases from V and 2 bases from J, leaving 12 bases between. The CDR3 runs 14 residues. Looked up from germline, CDR1 is KGHSH and CDR2 is LQKENI.